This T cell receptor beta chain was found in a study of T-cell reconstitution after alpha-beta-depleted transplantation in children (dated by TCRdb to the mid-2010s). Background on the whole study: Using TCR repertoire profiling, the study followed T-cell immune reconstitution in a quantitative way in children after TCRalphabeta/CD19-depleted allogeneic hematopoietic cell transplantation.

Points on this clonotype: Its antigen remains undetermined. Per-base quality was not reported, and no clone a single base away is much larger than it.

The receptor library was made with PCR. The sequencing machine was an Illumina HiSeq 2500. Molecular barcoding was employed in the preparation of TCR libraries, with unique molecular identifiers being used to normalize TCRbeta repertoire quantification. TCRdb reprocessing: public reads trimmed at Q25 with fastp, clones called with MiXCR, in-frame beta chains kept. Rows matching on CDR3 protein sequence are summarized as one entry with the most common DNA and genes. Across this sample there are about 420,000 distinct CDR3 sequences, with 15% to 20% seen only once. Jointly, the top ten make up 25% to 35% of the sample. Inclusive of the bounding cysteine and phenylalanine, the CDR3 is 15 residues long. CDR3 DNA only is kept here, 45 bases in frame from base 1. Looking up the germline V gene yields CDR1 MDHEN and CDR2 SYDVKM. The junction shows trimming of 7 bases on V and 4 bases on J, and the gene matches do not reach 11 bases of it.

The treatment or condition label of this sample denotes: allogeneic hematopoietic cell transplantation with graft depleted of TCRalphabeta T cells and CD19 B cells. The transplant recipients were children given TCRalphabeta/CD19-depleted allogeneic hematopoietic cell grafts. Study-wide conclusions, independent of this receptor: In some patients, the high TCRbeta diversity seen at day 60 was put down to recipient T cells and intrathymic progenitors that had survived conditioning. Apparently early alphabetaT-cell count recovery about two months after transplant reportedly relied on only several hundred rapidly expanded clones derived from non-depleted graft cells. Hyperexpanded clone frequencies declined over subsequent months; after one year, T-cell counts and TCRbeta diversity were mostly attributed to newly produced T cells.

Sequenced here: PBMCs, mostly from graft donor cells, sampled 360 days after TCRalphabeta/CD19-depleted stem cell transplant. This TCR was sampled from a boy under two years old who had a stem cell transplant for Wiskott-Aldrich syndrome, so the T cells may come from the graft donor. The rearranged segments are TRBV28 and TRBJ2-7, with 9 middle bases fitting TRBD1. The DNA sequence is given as TGTGCCAGCAACCCGGGACAGGGTATGATGTACGAGCAGTACTTC. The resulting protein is CASNPGQGMMYEQYF.